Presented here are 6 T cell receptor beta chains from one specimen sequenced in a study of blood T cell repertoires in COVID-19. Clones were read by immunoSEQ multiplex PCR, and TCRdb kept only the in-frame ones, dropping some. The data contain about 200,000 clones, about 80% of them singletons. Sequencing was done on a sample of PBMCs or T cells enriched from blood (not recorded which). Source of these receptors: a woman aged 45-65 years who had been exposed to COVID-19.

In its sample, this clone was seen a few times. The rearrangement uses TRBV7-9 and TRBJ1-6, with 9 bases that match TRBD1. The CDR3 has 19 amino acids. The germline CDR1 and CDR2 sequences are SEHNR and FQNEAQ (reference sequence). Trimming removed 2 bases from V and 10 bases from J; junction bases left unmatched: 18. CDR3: CASSLSIGKKDRGGSPLHF. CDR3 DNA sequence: TGTGCCAGCAGCTTAAGCATCGGAAAGAAGGACAGGGGAGGGTCACCCCTCCACTTT.

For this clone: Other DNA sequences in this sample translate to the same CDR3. Here the CDR3 DNA reads TGCAGCGTTGGAGGGTCCAATCAGCCCCAGCATTTT. Protein: CSVGGSNQPQHF. The chain employs TRBV29-1 and TRBJ1-5, with D hard to call. V lost 4 bases, J lost 3 bases, and 7 bases lay in between. Germline CDR1 and CDR2: SQVTM and ANQGSEA. CDR3 length equals 12 residues.

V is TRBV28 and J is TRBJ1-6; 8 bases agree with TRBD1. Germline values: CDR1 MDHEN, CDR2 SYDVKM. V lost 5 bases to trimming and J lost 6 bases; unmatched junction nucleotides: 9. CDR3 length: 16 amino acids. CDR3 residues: CASSPGQGPANSPLHF. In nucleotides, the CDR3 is TGTGCCAGCAGTCCCGGACAGGGTCCCGCTAATTCACCCCTCCACTTT.

The CDR3: CASSATGGQNYGYTF. CDR3 sequence (DNA): TGTGCCAGCAGCGCGACAGGAGGTCAGAACTATGGCTACACCTTC. This chain links TRBV9 with TRBJ1-2; the D gene is possibly TRBD1 (6 bases). Germline V gene lookup returns CDR1 SGDLS and CDR2 YYNGEE. This CDR3 spans 15 amino acids. V lost 3 bases to trimming and J lost 2 bases, with 14 bases between them.

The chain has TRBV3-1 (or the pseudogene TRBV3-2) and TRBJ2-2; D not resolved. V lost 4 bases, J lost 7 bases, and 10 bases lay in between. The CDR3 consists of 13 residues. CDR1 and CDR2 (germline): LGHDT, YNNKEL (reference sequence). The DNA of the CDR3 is TGTGCCAGCAGCCCGTCTCCAGGCGGGGAGCTGTTTTTT. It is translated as CASSPSPGGELFF.

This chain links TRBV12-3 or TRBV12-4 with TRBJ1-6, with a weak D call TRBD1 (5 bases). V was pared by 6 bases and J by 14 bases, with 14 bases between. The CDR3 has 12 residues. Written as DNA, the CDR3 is TGTGCCAGCAGAGGACTCGGGGGGACCCTCCACTTT. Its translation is CASRGLGGTLHF.